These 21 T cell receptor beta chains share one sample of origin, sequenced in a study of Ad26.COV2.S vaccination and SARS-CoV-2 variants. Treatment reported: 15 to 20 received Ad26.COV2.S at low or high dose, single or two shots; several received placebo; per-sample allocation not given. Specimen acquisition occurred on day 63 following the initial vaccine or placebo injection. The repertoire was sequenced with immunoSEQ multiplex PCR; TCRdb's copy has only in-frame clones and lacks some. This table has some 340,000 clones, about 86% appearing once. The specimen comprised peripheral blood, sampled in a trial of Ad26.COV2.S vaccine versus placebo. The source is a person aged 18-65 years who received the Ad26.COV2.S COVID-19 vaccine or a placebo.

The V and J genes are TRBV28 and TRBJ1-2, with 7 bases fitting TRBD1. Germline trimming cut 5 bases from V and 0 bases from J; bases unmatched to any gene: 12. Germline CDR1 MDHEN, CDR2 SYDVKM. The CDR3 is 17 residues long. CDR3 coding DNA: TGTGCCAGCAGTCTTGCCCGTCGACAGGGAGCTAACTATGGCTACACCTTC. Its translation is CASSLARRQGANYGYTF.

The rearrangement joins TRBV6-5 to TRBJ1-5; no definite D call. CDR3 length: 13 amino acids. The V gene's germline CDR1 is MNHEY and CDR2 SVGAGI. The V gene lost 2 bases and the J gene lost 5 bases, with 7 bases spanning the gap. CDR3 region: CASSYQVDQPQHF. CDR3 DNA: TGTGCCAGCAGTTACCAGGTGGATCAGCCCCAGCATTTT.

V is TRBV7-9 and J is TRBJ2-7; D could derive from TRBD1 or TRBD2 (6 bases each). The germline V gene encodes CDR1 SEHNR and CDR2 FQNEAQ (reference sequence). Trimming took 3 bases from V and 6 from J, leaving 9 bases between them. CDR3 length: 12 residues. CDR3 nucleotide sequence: TGTGCCAGCAGCTTCCCGGGGGCCGAGCAGTACTTC. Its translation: CASSFPGAEQYF.

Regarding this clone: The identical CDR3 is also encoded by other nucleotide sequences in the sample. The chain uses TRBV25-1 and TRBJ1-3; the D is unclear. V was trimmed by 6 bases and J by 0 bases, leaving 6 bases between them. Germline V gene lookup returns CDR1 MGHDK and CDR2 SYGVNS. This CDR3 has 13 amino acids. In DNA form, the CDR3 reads TGTGCCAGCAGCCTTGTCTCTGGAAACACCATATATTTT. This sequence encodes CASSLVSGNTIYF.

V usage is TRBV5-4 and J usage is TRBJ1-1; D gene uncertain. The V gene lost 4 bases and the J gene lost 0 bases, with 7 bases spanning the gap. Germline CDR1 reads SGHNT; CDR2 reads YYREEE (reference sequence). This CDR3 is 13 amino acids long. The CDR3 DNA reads TGTGCCAGCAGCACCTCCCTGAACACTGAAGCTTTCTTT. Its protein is CASSTSLNTEAFF. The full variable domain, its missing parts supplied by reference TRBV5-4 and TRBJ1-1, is ETGVTQSPTHLIKTRGQQVTLRCSSQSGHNTVSWYQQALGQGPQFIFQYYREEENGRGNFPPRFSGLQFPNYSSELNVNALELDDSALYLCASSTSLNTEAFFGQGTRLTVV.

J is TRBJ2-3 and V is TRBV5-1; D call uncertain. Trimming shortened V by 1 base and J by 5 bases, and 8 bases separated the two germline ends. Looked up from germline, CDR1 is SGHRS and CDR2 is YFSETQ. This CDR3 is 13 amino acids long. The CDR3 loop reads CASSLFKEDTQYF. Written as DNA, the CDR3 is TGCGCCAGCAGCTTGTTTAAGGAAGATACGCAGTATTTT.

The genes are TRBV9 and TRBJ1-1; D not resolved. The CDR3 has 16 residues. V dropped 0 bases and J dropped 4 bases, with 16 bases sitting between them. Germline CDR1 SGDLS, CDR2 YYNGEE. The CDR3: CASSVGSFGVSTEAFF. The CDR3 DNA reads TGTGCCAGCAGCGTAGGGAGTTTTGGGGTGAGCACTGAAGCTTTCTTT.

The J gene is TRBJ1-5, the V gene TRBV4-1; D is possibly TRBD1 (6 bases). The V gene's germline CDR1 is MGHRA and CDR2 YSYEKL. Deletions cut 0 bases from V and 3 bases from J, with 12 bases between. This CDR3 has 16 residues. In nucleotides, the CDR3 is TGCGCCAGCAGCCAAGAGGGGGGCCCAGTCAATCAGCCCCAGCATTTT. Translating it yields CASSQEGGPVNQPQHF.

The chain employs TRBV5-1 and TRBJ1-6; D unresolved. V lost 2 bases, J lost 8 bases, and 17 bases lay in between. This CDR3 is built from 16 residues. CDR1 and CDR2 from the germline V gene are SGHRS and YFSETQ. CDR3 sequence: CASSFLAVGWDSPLHF. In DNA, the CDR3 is TGCGCCAGCAGCTTCCTGGCTGTGGGGTGGGATTCACCCCTCCACTTT.

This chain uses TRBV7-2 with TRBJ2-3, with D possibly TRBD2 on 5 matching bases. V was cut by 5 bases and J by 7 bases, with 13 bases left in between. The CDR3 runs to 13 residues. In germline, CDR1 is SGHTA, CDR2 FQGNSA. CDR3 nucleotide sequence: TGTGCCAGCAGCGTTTCCGGGAAAAATACGCAGTATTTT. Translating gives CASSVSGKNTQYF.

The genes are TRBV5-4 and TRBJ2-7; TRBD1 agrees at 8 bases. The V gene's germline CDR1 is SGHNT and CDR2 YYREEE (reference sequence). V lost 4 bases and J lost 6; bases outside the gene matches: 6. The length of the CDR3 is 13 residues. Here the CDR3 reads CASSVDRAREQYF. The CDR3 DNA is TGTGCCAGCAGCGTGGACAGGGCGCGCGAGCAGTACTTC.

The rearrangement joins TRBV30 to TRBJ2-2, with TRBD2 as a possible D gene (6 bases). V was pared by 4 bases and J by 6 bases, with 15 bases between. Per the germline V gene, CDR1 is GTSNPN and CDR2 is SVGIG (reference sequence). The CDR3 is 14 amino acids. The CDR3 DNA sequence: TGTGCCTGGACCGTACCATGGAGGGCCGGGGAGCTGTTTTTT. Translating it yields CAWTVPWRAGELFF.

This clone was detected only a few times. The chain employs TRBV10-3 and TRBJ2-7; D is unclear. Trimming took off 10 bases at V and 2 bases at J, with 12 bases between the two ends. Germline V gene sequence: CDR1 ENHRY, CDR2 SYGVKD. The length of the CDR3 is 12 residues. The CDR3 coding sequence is TGTGCCAGTTCCGGGCAGACCTACGAGCAGTACTTC. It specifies CASSGQTYEQYF.

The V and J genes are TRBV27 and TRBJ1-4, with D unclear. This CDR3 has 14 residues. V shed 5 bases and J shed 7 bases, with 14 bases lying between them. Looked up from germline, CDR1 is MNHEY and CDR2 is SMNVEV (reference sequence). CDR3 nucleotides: TGTGCCAGCAGTCCTCGCCTGCTGGCTGAAAAACTGTTTTTT. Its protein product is CASSPRLLAEKLFF.

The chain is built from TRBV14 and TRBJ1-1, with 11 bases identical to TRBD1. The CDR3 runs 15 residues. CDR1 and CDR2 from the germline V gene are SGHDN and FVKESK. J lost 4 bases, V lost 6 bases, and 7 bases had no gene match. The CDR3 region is CASRPMGQGGTEAFF. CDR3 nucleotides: TGTGCCAGCAGACCCATGGGACAGGGGGGCACTGAAGCTTTCTTT.

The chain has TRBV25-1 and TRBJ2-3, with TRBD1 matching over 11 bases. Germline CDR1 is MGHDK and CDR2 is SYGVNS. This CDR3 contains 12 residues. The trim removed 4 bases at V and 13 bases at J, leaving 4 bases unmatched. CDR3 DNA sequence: TGTGCCAGCAGTGCACCGGGACAGGGGGAGTATTTT. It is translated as CASSAPGQGEYF.

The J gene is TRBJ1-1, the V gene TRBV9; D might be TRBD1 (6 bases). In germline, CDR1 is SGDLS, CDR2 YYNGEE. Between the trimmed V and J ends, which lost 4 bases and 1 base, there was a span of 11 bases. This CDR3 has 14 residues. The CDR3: CASSPTGQNTEAFF. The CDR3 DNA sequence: TGTGCCAGCAGCCCCACAGGGCAGAACACTGAAGCTTTCTTT.

CDR3 sequence reads: CASRTGRGRNQPQHF. The CDR3 region has the DNA TGTGCCAGCAGGACCGGACGGGGACGCAATCAGCCCCAGCATTTT. The V gene is TRBV6-5, the J gene TRBJ1-5; tentatively, D is TRBD1 (5 bases). The V end lost 6 bases, the J end lost 2 bases, and 14 bases lay between the germline ends. The CDR3 extends over 15 amino acids. Germline loops: CDR1 MNHEY, CDR2 SVGAGI.

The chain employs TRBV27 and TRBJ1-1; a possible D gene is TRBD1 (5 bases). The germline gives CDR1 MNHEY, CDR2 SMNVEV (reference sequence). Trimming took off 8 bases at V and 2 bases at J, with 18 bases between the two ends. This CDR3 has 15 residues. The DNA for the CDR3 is TGTGCCAGCCTTCCAAGGGCAGGGTACAACACTGAAGCTTTCTTT. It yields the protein CASLPRAGYNTEAFF.

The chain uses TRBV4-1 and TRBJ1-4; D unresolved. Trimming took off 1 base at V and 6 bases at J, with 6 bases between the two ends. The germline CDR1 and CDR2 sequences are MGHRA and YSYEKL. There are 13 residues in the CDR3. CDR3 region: CASSQVNHEKLFF. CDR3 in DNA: TGCGCCAGCAGCCAAGTTAATCATGAAAAACTGTTTTTT.

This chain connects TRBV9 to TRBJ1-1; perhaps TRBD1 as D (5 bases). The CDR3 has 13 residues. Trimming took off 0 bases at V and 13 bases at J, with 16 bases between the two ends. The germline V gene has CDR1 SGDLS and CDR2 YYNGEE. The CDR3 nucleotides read TGTGCCAGCAGCGTAGAAGAAAGGGGTGGAAATTTCTTT. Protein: CASSVEERGGNFF. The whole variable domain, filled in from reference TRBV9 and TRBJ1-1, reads DSGVTQTPKHLITATGQRVTLRCSPRSGDLSVYWYQQSLDQGLQFLIQYYNGEERAKGNILERFSAQQFPDLHSELNLSSLELGDSALYFCASSVEERGGNFFGQGTRLTVV.